This T cell receptor beta chain was found in a study of CD8 T cells in Susac syndrome. Germline CDR1 is SGDLS and CDR2 is YYNGEE. The V segment lost 0 bases and the J segment 7 bases; nucleotides outside the gene matches: 6. The CDR3 is 15 amino acids. cDNA came from around 0.5 to 1 ug RNA primed by random hexamers. Amplification of TCR beta CDR3 by immunoSEQ multiplex PCR spanned 54 Vbeta and 13 Jbeta. TCRdb used MiXCR to reprocess the immunoSEQ multiplex PCR reads, holding one entry per CDR3 protein. The profile shows about 140,000 distinct CDR3 sequences, approximately 95% of them singletons. This clonotype was observed a single time.

This chain connects TRBV9 to TRBJ2-2; 7 bases align to TRBD1. This TCR was recovered from a human donor with Susac syndrome. Sequencing was performed on CD4+ T cells from PBMCs. CDR3 in amino acids: CASSVGQGWGGELFF. CDR3 coding DNA: TGTGCCAGCAGCGTAGGACAGGGATGGGGCGGGGAGCTGTTTTTT.